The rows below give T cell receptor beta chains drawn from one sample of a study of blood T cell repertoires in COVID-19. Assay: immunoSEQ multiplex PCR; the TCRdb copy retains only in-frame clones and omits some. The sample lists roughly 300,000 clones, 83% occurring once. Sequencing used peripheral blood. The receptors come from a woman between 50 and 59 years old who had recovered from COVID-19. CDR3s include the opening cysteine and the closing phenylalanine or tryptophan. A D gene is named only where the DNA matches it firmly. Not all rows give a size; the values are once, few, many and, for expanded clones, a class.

DNA: TGTGCCAGCAGCCTTACCTCCCAAGTGCCGGGTGATACGCAGTATTTT; CDR3: CASSLTSQVPGDTQYF; J: TRBJ2-3; V: TRBV7-6; D: NA; size: NA
DNA: TGTGCCAGCACCCGGGAGGGCCTGGGGACAGATACGCAGTATTTT; CDR3: CASTREGLGTDTQYF; J: TRBJ2-3; V: TRBV2; D: TRBD2; size: NA
DNA: TGTGCCAGCAGCCGCATACAGGGATCCTTTGGCTACACCTTC; CDR3: CASSRIQGSFGYTF; J: TRBJ1-2; V: TRBV14; D: NA; size: NA
DNA: TGTGCCAGCAGCCGGGCCCTGACAGGAATGAACACTGAAGCTTTCTTT; CDR3: CASSRALTGMNTEAFF; J: TRBJ1-1; V: TRBV28; D: NA; size: NA
DNA: TGCGCCAGCAGCTCCCAACCCTCTAGCGCTGAGCAGTTCTTC; CDR3: CASSSQPSSAEQFF; J: TRBJ2-1; V: TRBV5-1; D: NA; size: NA
DNA: TGTGCCAGCAGTTCCGTGGGGCGGAGCAATAATGAAAAACTGTTTTTT; CDR3: CASSSVGRSNNEKLFF; J: TRBJ1-4; V: TRBV27; D: NA; size: once
DNA: TGTGCCAGCAGCCCCACCCGCACTAGCCCGGGGGAGCAGTACTTC; CDR3: CASSPTRTSPGEQYF; J: TRBJ2-7; V: TRBV3-1/TRBV3-2; D: NA; size: NA
DNA: TGTGCCAGCAGCCATAGAGGACAGGGGCCACAAGAGACCCAGTACTTC; CDR3: CASSHRGQGPQETQYF; J: TRBJ2-5; V: TRBV3-1/TRBV3-2; D: TRBD1; size: NA
DNA: TGTGCCAGCAGCCAATCCGGGACAGGGGGTTTTGGTGAGCAGTTCTTC; CDR3: CASSQSGTGGFGEQFF; J: TRBJ2-1; V: TRBV5-8; D: TRBD1; size: NA
DNA: TGTGCCAGCAGCGGGTGGGACAGGGGGTTTTCTGGAAACACCATATATTTT; CDR3: CASSGWDRGFSGNTIYF; J: TRBJ1-3; V: TRBV7-2; D: TRBD1; size: NA
DNA: TGTGCCACCAGCAGAGCTGGTAGCGGGGGGCCTAGCACAGATACGCAGTATTTT; CDR3: CATSRAGSGGPSTDTQYF; J: TRBJ2-3; V: TRBV15; D: TRBD2; size: once
DNA: TGTGCCAGCAGTTACTCAGGACAGGGGGCCTACGAGCAGTACTTC; CDR3: CASSYSGQGAYEQYF; J: TRBJ2-7; V: TRBV6-5; D: TRBD1; size: NA
DNA: TGTGCCAGTAGTATATTAGGGGGCGTTATTGATCAGCCCCAGCATTTT; CDR3: CASSILGGVIDQPQHF; J: TRBJ1-5; V: TRBV19; D: TRBD1; size: NA
DNA: TGTGCCAGCAGTGAATCGACAGATGGGGGGAAAGCTTTCTTT; CDR3: CASSESTDGGKAFF; J: TRBJ1-1; V: TRBV6-1; D: NA; size: NA
DNA: TGTGCCAGCAGCTTAGCGGGACAGGGTGGCCACTACGAGCAGTACTTC; CDR3: CASSLAGQGGHYEQYF; J: TRBJ2-7; V: TRBV7-2; D: TRBD1; size: NA
DNA: TGCGCCAGCAGCTTGGTTTACAGGGGTCGAGGTGAGCAGTTCTTC; CDR3: CASSLVYRGRGEQFF; J: TRBJ2-1; V: TRBV5-1; D: TRBD1; size: NA
DNA: TGTGCCAGCTCACCACCCCAAGCGGGGCTCCAAGAGACCCAGTACTTC; CDR3: CASSPPQAGLQETQYF; J: TRBJ2-5; V: TRBV18; D: TRBD2; size: once
DNA: TGTGCCAGCAGCTTAAACGTGCGGGGGTTGTACGGGGAGCTGTTTTTT; CDR3: CASSLNVRGLYGELFF; J: TRBJ2-2; V: TRBV7-2; D: TRBD2; size: NA
DNA: TGCGCCAGCAATGGCGGGGGAGGAACAGATACGCAGTATTTT; CDR3: CASNGGGGTDTQYF; J: TRBJ2-3; V: TRBV5-1; D: TRBD2; size: NA